These 26 T cell receptor beta chains share one sample of origin, sequenced in a study of prognosis after radiotherapy for stage I lung cancer. Genomic DNA provided the template from which TCR beta CDR3 was amplified by two-round multiplex PCR. Specific primers for each TRBV and TRBJ gene were what first-round PCR used. Via MiXCR, TCRdb re-called the multiplex PCR reads, giving one row per CDR3 protein. Found here are 15,000 to 20,000 distinct CDR3 sequences, around a third of them singletons; the top ten hold around a quarter. Specimen: PBMCs, collected before or after stereotactic body radiation therapy (not recorded which). These receptors were collected from a donor over 45 with non-small cell lung cancer.

This clonotype came up many times. The V and J genes are TRBV7-9 and TRBJ2-1, with D unresolved. The CDR3 spans 14 residues. The V end was cut by 5 bases, the J end by 0 bases, with 8 bases between. In germline, CDR1 is SEHNR, CDR2 FQNEAQ (reference sequence). CDR3 amino acids: CASSPPTSYNEQFF. CDR3 nucleotides: TGTGCCAGCAGCCCCCCGACCTCCTACAATGAGCAGTTCTTC.

This clonotype was picked up many times. V is TRBV10-3 and J is TRBJ2-7; either TRBD1 or TRBD2 may fit D (5 bases each). Germline-derived CDR1 and CDR2 are ENHRY and SYGVKD. This CDR3 region has 16 residues. The ends were cut back, 2 bases at V and 1 base at J, with 15 bases in the middle. The CDR3: CAISEEGPHLSYEQYF. Here the CDR3 DNA reads TGTGCCATCAGTGAGGAGGGACCGCACCTTTCCTACGAGCAGTACTTC.

This chain connects TRBV6-2 or TRBV6-3 to TRBJ1-6, with D possibly being TRBD1 (6 bases). Trimming shortened V by 5 bases and J by 9 bases, and 20 bases separated the two germline ends. Germline CDR1 and CDR2: MNHEY and SVGEGT. CDR3 length: 16 amino acids. The chain's CDR3 is CASSKTTGNPGSPLHF. The CDR3 nucleotides are TGTGCCAGCAGTAAGACCACAGGGAACCCTGGTTCACCCCTCCACTTT.

By share, this clonotype ranks as medium-sized. The rearrangement joins TRBV12-3 or TRBV12-4 to TRBJ1-6; D gene uncertain. The CDR3 length is 16 residues. V was clipped by 3 bases and J by 0 bases, with 9 bases between them. Here the CDR3 reads CASSLTASSYNSPLHF. The CDR3 coding sequence is TGTGCCAGCAGTTTGACCGCGAGCTCCTATAATTCACCCCTCCACTTT.

The rearrangement joins TRBV20-1 to TRBJ2-5; TRBD2 agrees at 12 bases. V was clipped by 7 bases and J by 7 bases; unmatched bases: 4. The CDR3 spans 12 residues. From germline, CDR1 is DFQATT and CDR2 SNEGSKA (reference sequence). CDR3 residues: CSETTSGGTQYF. CDR3 bases: TGCAGTGAGACGACTAGCGGGGGGACCCAGTACTTC.

As for this clonotype: A far larger clone differs by one base, so this is likely a read error. This rearrangement joins TRBV6-9 to TRBJ2-2; tentative D call: TRBD2 (5 bases). With 5 bases removed from V and 10 bases from J, the gap between germline ends came to 17 bases. This CDR3 contains 14 residues. Per germline, CDR1 MNHGY and CDR2 SVAAGI. The DNA for the CDR3 is TGTGCCAGCAGTGACGGGATCGGCGCCGAGGAGCTGTTTTTT. This codes for CASSDGIGAEELFF.

This clonotype has at least ten counts. V and J are TRBV30 and TRBJ2-7; unclear D gene. Germline lookup yields CDR1 GTSNPN and CDR2 SVGIG (reference sequence). The V end lost 2 bases, the J end lost 6 bases, and 11 bases lay between the germline ends. The CDR3 is 12 amino acids. The CDR3 loop is CAWSPLTGEQYF. In DNA, the CDR3 is TGTGCCTGGAGTCCACTAACGGGCGAGCAGTACTTC.

Remarks on this clonotype: A far larger clone is only one base removed, so a read error is likely. This sequence joins TRBV6-8 and TRBJ2-3, with TRBD2 as a possible D gene (6 bases). CDR3 length: 14 amino acids. Germline-derived CDR1 and CDR2 are MNHGY and SAAAGT. CDR3 amino acids: CDSRDSGDTDTQYF. CDR3 DNA sequence: TGTGACAGCAGGGACTCGGGCGACACAGATACGCAGTATTTT.

This clonotype was picked up a small number of times. This may arise from a read error, as a much more abundant clone is one base away. V is TRBV7-9 and J is TRBJ1-1, with a possible D match to TRBD1 (6 bases). This CDR3 region has 15 residues. Per the germline V gene, CDR1 is SEHNR and CDR2 is FQNEAQ (reference sequence). V was pared by 4 bases and J by 4 bases, with 16 bases between. This CDR3 reads CASSSNRVAGTEAFF. As DNA, the CDR3 is TGTGCCAGCAGCTCTAACAGGGTGGCGGGCACTGAAGCTTTCTTT.

At least ten counts were recorded for this clonotype. The CDR3 region is CAISEHNEQFF. DNA of the CDR3: TGTGCCATCAGTGAGCACAATGAGCAGTTCTTC. The chain employs TRBV10-3 and TRBJ2-1; D gene unclear. The CDR3 runs to 11 residues. Per germline, CDR1 ENHRY and CDR2 SYGVKD. With 2 bases removed from V and 5 bases from J, the gap between germline ends came to 1 base.

The CDR3 coding sequence is TGTGCCAGCAGCCCTTGGTCCGGTCAAGCCACCGGGGAGCTGTTTTTT. Translation: CASSPWSGQATGELFF. The rearrangement links TRBV5-6 to TRBJ2-2; no definite D call. Per the germline V gene, CDR1 is SGHDT and CDR2 is YYEEEE. CDR3 length: 16 amino acids. V was clipped by 4 bases and J by 4 bases, with 17 bases between them. Using reference TRBV5-6 and TRBJ2-2 for the parts outside the CDR3, the full variable domain is DAGVTQSPTHLIKTRGQQVTLRCSPKSGHDTVSWYQQALGQGPQFIFQYYEEEERQRGNFPDRFSGHQFPNYSSELNVNALLLGDSALYLCASSPWSGQATGELFFGEGSRLTVL.

The CDR3 spells CESSLVVGGTDTQYF. The DNA of the CDR3 is TGTGAAAGCAGCTTAGTGGTAGGGGGCACAGATACGCAGTATTTT. This chain links TRBV7-7 with TRBJ2-3; tentative D call: TRBD1 (5 bases). CDR1 and CDR2 from the germline V gene are SSHAT and FNYEAQ (reference sequence). The CDR3 is 15 residues long.

This clonotype has only one observation. The junction differs from germline at one of its ends, possibly a read error. The chain recombines TRBV7-9 with TRBJ2-4; D is perhaps TRBD2 (5 bases). CDR1 and CDR2 (germline): SEHNR, FQNEAQ (reference sequence). The CDR3 loop spans 12 amino acids. The CDR3, as DNA: TGTGCCAGCAGCTTCAGCGGAGACATTAAGTACTTC. Its protein product is CASSFSGDIKYF.

To note about this clonotype: A far larger clone is a single base away, which makes a read error likely. The genes are TRBV6-2 or TRBV6-3 and TRBJ2-2, with D hard to call. The CDR3 is 14 amino acids. Trimming left V 5 bases short and J 3 bases short, with 10 bases between. Germline V CDR1 and CDR2: MNHEY, SVGEGT. CDR3 in amino acids: CASSDQFYTGELFF. CDR3 coding DNA: TGTGCCAGCAGTGATCAATTTTACACCGGGGAGCTGTTTTTT.

On this clonotype itself: A much larger clone differs from this one at a single base, so this may be a read error. The rearrangement joins TRBV7-2 to TRBJ2-7, with D possibly being TRBD2 (6 bases). The J call may be incorrect, as the DNA end agrees better with TRBJ2-5. CDR3 length equals 15 residues. Germline CDR1 is SGHTA and CDR2 is FQGNSA. The CDR3 DNA is TGTGCCAGCAGCTTATGTGGAGGGCAGCAAGAGACCCAGTACTTC. Its translation: CASSLCGGQQETQYF.

This clonotype appeared many times. The V and J genes are TRBV15 and TRBJ2-1; 8 bases agree with TRBD1. The V and J ends lost 3 bases and 4 bases, in that order; junction bases with no gene match: 8. CDR3 length: 16 residues. From germline, CDR1 is LNHNV and CDR2 YYDKDF (reference sequence). The CDR3 DNA reads TGTGCCACCAGCAGTCCCACCGGGACAGGTTACAATGAGCAGTTCTTC. Protein product: CATSSPTGTGYNEQFF.

This clonotype was observed at least ten times. The rearrangement links TRBV27 to TRBJ1-5; D is unresolved. The V end lost 6 bases, the J end lost 2 bases, and 14 bases lay between the germline ends. The CDR3 consists of 15 residues. CDR1 MNHEY and CDR2 SMNVEV come from the germline V gene (reference sequence). CDR3: CASRGLGTGNQPQHF. The CDR3 DNA reads TGTGCCAGCAGAGGTCTCGGCACAGGCAATCAGCCCCAGCATTTT.

As to this clonotype: An end of the junction differs from the germline gene, which may be a read error. The gene calls are TRBV9 and TRBJ2-3; D remains unclear. The CDR3 covers 11 residues. Germline values: CDR1 SGDLS, CDR2 YYNGEE. The CDR3 nucleotides are TGTGACAGCAGATACACAGATACGCAGTATTTT. This sequence encodes CDSRYTDTQYF.

In this sample, this clonotype turned up once. Given a far larger clone just one base away, this is likely a sequencing read error. The gene calls are TRBV2 and TRBJ2-1; possible D gene TRBD2, 6 bases. Germline CDR1 SNHLY, CDR2 FYNNEI. Trimming took off 6 bases at V and 0 bases at J, with 15 bases between the two ends. There are 16 residues in the CDR3. The CDR3 region has the DNA TGTGCCAGCAGCCCCCCTAGCGTGAGCTCCTACAATGAGCAGTTCTTC. It encodes CASSPPSVSSYNEQFF. The entire variable domain, with the rest obtained from reference TRBV2 and TRBJ2-1, is as follows: EPEVTQTPSHQVTQMGQEVILRCVPISNHLYFYWYRQILGQKVEFLVSFYNNEISEKSEIFDDQFSVERPDGSNFTLKIRSTKLEDSAMYFCASSPPSVSSYNEQFFGPGTRLTVL.

This sequence joins TRBV6-2 or TRBV6-3 and TRBJ2-7; D is perhaps TRBD2 (6 bases). The V end was cut by 0 bases, the J end by 6 bases, with 21 bases between. Germline values: CDR1 MNHEY, CDR2 SVGEGT. This CDR3 is built from 17 residues. The CDR3 here is CASSYSRLTRENREQYF. CDR3 nucleotides: TGTGCCAGCAGTTACTCCCGCCTGACTCGGGAGAACCGCGAGCAGTACTTC.

At least ten counts were recorded for this clonotype. The J gene is TRBJ1-5, the V gene TRBV19; D is unclear. Trimming pared 5 bases from V and 9 bases from J, leaving 14 bases between. CDR3 length equals 13 residues. The germline V gene has CDR1 LNHDA and CDR2 SQIVND (reference sequence). As DNA, the CDR3 is TGTGCCAGTAGTCTGGCAGACCTTCCGCCCCAGCATTTT. Protein sequence: CASSLADLPPQHF.

This clonotype was observed a single time. The gene calls are TRBV5-4 and TRBJ2-1; D is perhaps TRBD1 (5 bases). CDR1 SGHNT and CDR2 YYREEE come from the germline V gene (reference sequence). This CDR3 region has 15 residues. V was clipped by 0 bases and J by 4 bases, with 11 bases between them. CDR3 amino acids: CASSLVRAGYNEQFF. CDR3 sequence (DNA): TGTGCCAGCAGCTTGGTCAGGGCCGGATACAATGAGCAGTTCTTC.

Note on this clonotype: This likely came from a read error, as a far larger clone is one base away. The chain uses TRBV11-2 and TRBJ2-1, with D hard to call. The CDR3 loop spans 16 amino acids. Per germline, CDR1 SGHAT and CDR2 FQNNGV. The V gene lost 5 bases and the J gene lost 12 bases, with 26 bases spanning the gap. The CDR3 DNA follows: TGTGCCAGCAGCGCGATATTCCGGCACGCCAAGCATGGGCAGTTCTTC. Residues: CASSAIFRHAKHGQFF.

As regards this clonotype: Mismatch with germline at one junction end may stem from a read error. CDR3 sequence reads: CATSDLDISPNTGELFF. In nucleotides, the CDR3 is TGTGCCACCAGTGATTTGGATATTAGCCCGAACACCGGTGAGCTGTTTTTT. The rearrangement joins TRBV24-1 to TRBJ2-2; D is unresolved. The V gene's germline CDR1 is KGHDR and CDR2 SFDVKD. The CDR3 is 17 amino acids.

Concerning this clonotype itself: At one end the junction does not follow the germline gene, possibly because of a read error. The chain joins TRBV6-2 or TRBV6-3 to TRBJ1-2; weak D call: TRBD1 (6 bases). CDR1 and CDR2 from the germline V gene are MNHEY and SVGEGT. The CDR3 consists of 19 residues. CDR3 region: CASTIRAWDNPTTNYGYNF. As DNA, the CDR3 is TGCGCCAGCACAATTAGAGCCTGGGACAACCCAACAACAAACTATGGCTACAACTTC.

This clonotype was seen a handful of times. This may arise from a read error, as a much more abundant clone is one base away. The V and J genes are TRBV5-4 and TRBJ2-7, with 8 bases fitting TRBD2. This CDR3 region has 15 residues. V shed 2 bases, J shed 7 bases, and the junction held 11 bases outside the gene matches. CDR1 is SGHNT and CDR2 is YYREEE in the germline V gene (reference sequence). Here the CDR3 DNA reads TGTGCCAGCAGCTTTGGGACTAGTTTCCCTGGGGAGCAGTACTTC. Residues: CASSFGTSFPGEQYF.